This T cell receptor (beta chain) was sequenced in a study of molecular identifiers for immune sequencing clone quantification. CD8+CD4-CCR7+CD45RA+ sorting gave the naive CD8 T cells. The V gene's germline CDR1 is LNHDA and CDR2 SQIVND (reference sequence). The CDR3 runs 14 residues. V gave up 3 bases and J gave up 5 bases, with 10 bases separating them. This clonotype was detected only a few times. One entry per CDR3 protein, called by TCRdb with MiXCR from the PCR reads. This sample has under 100,000 distinct CDR3 sequences, with nearly 25% found just once. The source material was naive CD8+ T cells from blood, with Jurkat cell RNA spiked in. Subset specified: FACS-sorted CD8+CD4-CCR7+CD45RA+ naive T cells. The V and J genes are TRBV19 and TRBJ2-2, with D uncertain. The TCR sequence derives from a human donor in good health. Some libraries in this study had Jurkat cell RNA spiked in. The DNA for the CDR3 is TGTGCCAGTAGTATCGTAGGTGGGACCGGGGAGCTGTTTTTT. Amino acids: CASSIVGGTGELFF.